This TCR beta chain was sequenced in a study of blood T cells in healthy people across ages. Study observations and caveats: Estimates of diversity drawn from one million T cells were considered underestimates. Per-million-T-cell TCR beta diversity fell roughly linearly with age.

The authors ran a second PCR of 7 to 11 cycles using a sample-barcoded 5' primer and a J-beta primer mix. Unique molecular identifiers of 12 random nucleotides labeled each cDNA. One entry per CDR3 protein, called by TCRdb with MiXCR from the 5' RACE reads. The sample has hundreds of thousands of distinct CDR3 sequences, 25% to 30% seen once; the top ten hold approximately 29%. V was pared by 5 bases and J by 4 bases, with 15 bases between. Germline values: CDR1 LNHNV, CDR2 YYDKDF (reference sequence). This CDR3 has 15 residues. Worth noting for this clonotype: What it recognizes is unknown.

Sequenced material: blood. This chain links TRBV15 with TRBJ2-1; a weak D match, TRBD1 (5 bases). The TCR originated in a woman aged 70-85 years in good health. The CDR3 loop reads CATSSGPRVYNEQFF. CDR3 DNA: TGTGCCACCAGCTCCGGGCCCAGGGTTTACAATGAGCAGTTCTTC. The full variable domain, rest sourced from reference TRBV15 and TRBJ2-1, is DAMVIQNPRYQVTQFGKPVTLSCSQTLNHNVMYWYQQKSSQAPKLLFHYYDKDFNNEADTPDNFQSRRPNTSFCFLDIRSPGLGDTAMYLCATSSGPRVYNEQFFGPGTRLTVL.